The entry below describes one TCR beta chain. The V gene lost 4 bases and the J gene lost 1 base, with 16 bases spanning the gap. The germline CDR1 and CDR2 sequences are LNHDA and SQIVND (reference sequence). This CDR3 has 16 amino acids. The data derive from a study of blood T cell repertoires in COVID-19. Turning to the study itself: T cells, B-cell-depleted T cells, or PBMCs supplied cDNA or gDNA.

The repertoire was sequenced with immunoSEQ multiplex PCR; TCRdb's copy has only in-frame clones and lacks some. The sample includes approximately 54,000 clones, roughly 76% seen only once; the top ten take roughly 5.5%. The chain couples TRBV19 to TRBJ2-5; no definite D call. The sequencing sample was made of peripheral blood. The TCR originated in a woman aged 55-75 years with acute or convalescent COVID-19. CDR3 nucleotides: TGTGCCAGTAGTAACGGTGTTGGTGGCGGCCAAGAGACCCAGTACTTC. Protein product: CASSNGVGGGQETQYF.